This passage covers 20 T cell receptor beta chains from one sample sequenced in a study of CD8+ T cells in alopecia areata. Pooled cells of cutaneous lymph node origin were sorted on CD4, CD8alpha, NKG2D, NKG2ACE and other markers. cDNA prepared by RNA extraction and subsequent reverse transcription served as the template for sequencing. Some clones are missing from TCRdb's copy, which holds only in-frame ones; the method was immunoSEQ multiplex PCR. The sample gives roughly 260,000 clones, none seen only once, and the top ten clones hold 1.2%. The sequenced sample consisted of CD4+ T cells sorted from a lymph node. These receptors all stem from a C3H/HeJ mouse with alopecia areata. The strain bears MHC haplotype H2-k.

The sample holds a few counts of this clone. Mouse names are used for the genes. The read stops 4 residues short of the end of the CDR3; the missing end is completed from the germline J gene. The V and J genes are TRBV13-1 and TRBJ2-1; 9 bases agree with TRBD2. J gave up 0 bases and V 3 bases, and 4 bases lay outside the gene matches. The CDR3 covers 16 residues. Germline V gene data show CDR1 as NSHNY and CDR2 as SYGAGN. Partial CDR3 DNA: TGTGCCAGCAGTGTATGGGGGGGCAATAACTATGCT. Residues: CASSVWGGNNYA. The whole CDR3 is CASSVWGGNNYAEQFF.

A note on this clone: The genes are named according to mouse. The read halts 4 residues ahead of the CDR3 end, with the missing end drawn from the germline J gene. This chain uses TRBV19 with TRBJ2-5; 10 nucleotides line up with TRBD1. Germline V gives CDR1 FNHDT, CDR2 SITEND (reference sequence). The CDR3 contains 14 residues. The CDR3 bases that were read are TGTGCCAGCAGTACCCGGGACAGGGGAGAC. Protein product: CASSTRDRGD. The complete CDR3 protein is CASSTRDRGDTQYF.

This clone was observed a handful of times. Gene labels here are mouse ones. The CDR3 end lies 4 residues beyond the end of the read and is filled in from the germline J gene. The genes are TRBV19 and TRBJ2-3; no definite D call. The germline V gene encodes CDR1 FNHDT and CDR2 SITEND (reference sequence). Trimming stripped 0 bases from V and 2 bases from J, with 7 bases between. The CDR3 sequence is 14 residues long. Partial CDR3 DNA: TGTGCCAGCAGTATAGACAGAGCTGCAGAA. Protein: CASSIDRAAE. The complete CDR3 reads CASSIDRAAETLYF.

Concerning this clone itself: Gene names and germline match the mouse. The observed sequence ends 4 residues before the CDR3 terminus, with the missing tail filled in from the germline J gene. Other DNA variants within this sample encode the same CDR3. This chain links TRBV13-3 with TRBJ2-7; 8 positions match TRBD2. Germline V CDR1 and CDR2: NNHDY, SYVADS. V was clipped by 2 bases and J by 0 bases; unmatched bases: 1. The CDR3 is 14 amino acids. The CDR3 here is CASSDWGVSYEQYF. CDR3 bases read: TGTGCCAGCAGTGACTGGGGGGTCTCCTAT.

A few counts support this clone. The gene symbols are mouse symbols. The read is 4 residues too short to cover the CDR3 end, so that end is filled in from the germline J gene. This rearrangement joins TRBV13-2 to TRBJ2-5; D is possibly TRBD1 (7 bases). CDR1 is NNHNN, CDR2 SYGAGS, per germline (reference sequence). The CDR3 totals 15 residues. V was clipped by 3 bases and J by 2 bases, with 13 bases between them. The CDR3 is CASGAQGGTQDTQYF. The CDR3 DNA, read in part, is TGTGCCAGCGGTGCCCAGGGGGGAACCCAAGAC.

Comment on this clone: Germline and genes here are mouse. Read sequence stops 4 residues before the CDR3 end, and the germline J gene provides the missing end. This chain connects TRBV13-3 to TRBJ2-1; TRBD2 agrees at 9 bases. This CDR3 region has 15 residues. Trimming took 6 bases from V and 0 from J; bases not matched to a gene: 4. Germline lookup yields CDR1 NNHDY and CDR2 SYVADS. The CDR3 sequence: CASTKLGGNYAEQFF. CDR3 DNA, as far as it was read: TGTGCCAGCACCAAACTGGGGGGTAACTATGCT.

Note on this clone: Mouse gene names apply. The missing CDR3 end, 4 residues past where the read stops, is filled in from the germline J gene. The chain combines TRBV13-1 with TRBJ2-5; TRBD1 might be the D (5 bases). CDR3 length: 14 amino acids. From germline, CDR1 is NSHNY and CDR2 SYGAGN. CDR3 residues: CASSDGAGRDTQYF. CDR3 DNA, as far as it was read: TGTGCCAGCAGTGATGGGGCAGGGAGAGAC.

Notes on this clone: All gene names here are mouse names. The read falls 4 residues short of the CDR3 end, and the missing part is taken from the germline J gene. The rearrangement joins TRBV19 to TRBJ2-1; weak D call: TRBD1 (7 bases). In germline, CDR1 is FNHDT, CDR2 SITEND (reference sequence). The CDR3 is 14 amino acids. CDR3 DNA, as far as it was read: TGTGCCAGCAGTATAGGAGGAGGGGGCCCT. Translating it yields CASSIGGGGP. The whole CDR3 region reads CASSIGGGGPEQFF.

This clone came up a few times. Gene labels here are mouse ones. Sequencing ends 4 residues short of the CDR3 end; the germline J gene provides the rest. V gene TRBV1 combines with J gene TRBJ2-5; a possible D gene is TRBD2 (6 bases). Germline V lookup: CDR1 NSQYPW, CDR2 LRSPGD (reference sequence). CDR3 size: 14 residues. The V gene lost 4 bases and the J gene lost 2 bases, with 10 bases spanning the gap. CDR3 protein: CTCSGGWGQDTQYF. The sequenced CDR3 bases are TGCACCTGCAGTGGGGGCTGGGGCCAAGAC.

With regard to this clone: Gene names and germline match the mouse. The read ends 4 residues early relative to the CDR3; the germline J gene fills the gap. The sample holds other DNA sequences that translate to the same CDR3. J is TRBJ1-1 and V is TRBV1; D might be TRBD1 (6 bases). The germline gives CDR1 NSQYPW, CDR2 LRSPGD (reference sequence). The CDR3 extends over 15 amino acids. V dropped 0 bases and J dropped 1 base, with 9 bases sitting between them. The DNA read from the CDR3 is TGCACCTGCAGTGCAGACAGGGGCGGGAACACA. Translating it yields CTCSADRGGNT. The whole CDR3 sequence reads CTCSADRGGNTEVFF.

Comments on this clone: A much larger clone is a single base away; this may be a read error. Gene names and germline refer to mouse. The CDR3 end falls 4 residues outside the read, so it is completed with the germline J gene. In the same sample, other DNA sequences code for this CDR3. This chain links TRBV1 with TRBJ2-1; 7 nucleotides agree with TRBD2. V was pared by 0 bases and J by 3 bases, with 2 bases of the junction left unmatched. The CDR3 runs 15 residues. The germline CDR1 and CDR2 sequences are NSQYPW and LRSPGD (reference sequence). The CDR3 is CTCSADGGGYAEQFF. CDR3 DNA (partial): TGCACCTGCAGTGCAGACGGGGGGGGCTATGCT. Looking up the rest from reference TRBV1 and TRBJ2-1 gives the full variable domain: VTLLEQNPRWRLVPRGQAVNLRCILKNSQYPWMSWYQQDLQKQLQWLFTLRSPGDKEVKSLPGADYLATRVTDTELRLQVANMSQGRTLYCTCSADGGGYAEQFFGPGTRLTVL.

Worth noting for this clone: Gene names and germline refer to mouse. The read is 4 residues too short to cover the CDR3 end, so that end is filled in from the germline J gene. J is TRBJ2-3 and V is TRBV31; D is uncertain. Germline CDR1 is GKSSPN and CDR2 is SITVG. Trimming stripped 0 bases from V and 2 bases from J, with 6 bases between. CDR3 length: 13 residues. The CDR3 here is CAWSLADAETLYF. The part of the CDR3 DNA that was read is TGTGCCTGGAGTCTAGCTGATGCAGAA.

This clone was counted between two and nine times. Mouse gene names and germline throughout. The sequenced fragment ends 4 residues before the CDR3 boundary, so the rest is inferred from the germline J gene. The chain employs TRBV13-2 and TRBJ2-7; 11 nucleotides match TRBD2. The CDR3 extends over 13 amino acids. Germline CDR1 NNHNN, CDR2 SYGAGS (reference sequence). The CDR3 is CASGRTGGYEQYF. CDR3 bases read: TGTGCCAGCGGTCGGACTGGGGGGTAT.

This clone was seen more than once but under ten times. The germline and genes are mouse ones. The CDR3 extends 4 residues past the end of the read, so its final part is completed from the germline J gene. Other DNA variants within this sample encode the same CDR3. The gene calls are TRBV13-2 and TRBJ1-2; 8 nucleotides agree with TRBD1. The J segment lost 3 bases and the V segment lost 0 bases, leaving 4 bases of the junction unmatched. CDR3 length equals 15 residues. Germline V gene lookup returns CDR1 NNHNN and CDR2 SYGAGS (reference sequence). This CDR3 reads CASGDVGQGDSDYTF. The DNA read from the CDR3 is TGTGCCAGCGGTGATGTTGGACAGGGAGACTCC.

The sample holds a few counts of this clone. The genes are named according to mouse. With the read ending 4 residues before the CDR3 end, the germline J gene is used to fill in that end. The chain joins TRBV1 to TRBJ1-1; 8 bases align to TRBD1. This CDR3 region has 14 residues. Per the germline V gene, CDR1 is NSQYPW and CDR2 is LRSPGD (reference sequence). V dropped 3 bases and J dropped 4; count of bases not matched to a gene: 4. CDR3 DNA, as far as it was read: TGCACCTGCAGTGCGCAGGGGGCTCGCACA. Protein sequence: CTCSAQGART. The whole CDR3 protein reads CTCSAQGARTEVFF.

This clone was counted between two and nine times. These gene names are mouse names. The observed sequence ends 4 residues before the CDR3 terminus, with the missing tail filled in from the germline J gene. The genes are TRBV13-1 and TRBJ2-2, with 8 bases that match TRBD1. This CDR3 has 15 amino acids. Germline assignment: CDR1 NSHNY and CDR2 SYGAGN. J lost 0 bases, V lost 7 bases, and 5 bases had no gene match. The sequenced part of the CDR3 DNA is TGTGCCAGCCGGGGACAGGTAGCAAACACCGGG. Translation gives CASRGQVANTG. The entire CDR3 protein is CASRGQVANTGQLYF.

As concerns this clone: Gene names are the mouse ones. The read ends 4 residues shy of where the CDR3 ends; the end is completed using the germline J gene. The chain links TRBV5 to TRBJ2-3; D call uncertain. Trimming stripped 0 bases from V and 0 bases from J, with 7 bases between. The germline CDR1 and CDR2 sequences are LGHNA and YNLKQL (reference sequence). CDR3 size: 15 residues. Here the CDR3 reads CASSQEPASAETLYF. The CDR3 DNA, read in part, is TGTGCCAGCAGCCAAGAGCCAGCTAGTGCAGAA.

In its sample, this clone was seen a few times. This may stem from a read error, because a much larger clone lies one nucleotide away. Gene names and germline refer to mouse. The read terminates 4 residues before the CDR3 end, so the remaining end is supplied by the germline J gene. Other DNA sequences in this sample translate to the same CDR3. V is TRBV1 and J is TRBJ1-1; TRBD1 is a possible D gene (5 bases). The germline V and J ends were trimmed by 0 bases and 3 bases, with 8 bases remaining between them. This CDR3 is built from 14 residues. Germline V gene sequence: CDR1 NSQYPW, CDR2 LRSPGD (reference sequence). CDR3 bases read: TGCACCTGCAGTGCAGACAGGGTGGACACA. This encodes CTCSADRVDT. The complete CDR3 sequence is CTCSADRVDTEVFF.

As concerns this clone: Genes and germline are mouse. The read halts 4 residues ahead of the CDR3 end, with the missing end drawn from the germline J gene. V gene TRBV13-2 combines with J gene TRBJ2-1; D gene ambiguous. The germline gives CDR1 NNHNN, CDR2 SYGAGS (reference sequence). V was shortened by 6 bases and J by 3 bases, with 10 bases between the two germline ends. The CDR3 has 13 residues. The CDR3 bases that were read are TGTGCCAGCGAGTCAGTTCTCTATGCT. The encoded protein is CASESVLYA. The full CDR3 is CASESVLYAEQFF.

This clone appeared many times. The genes and germline here are from mouse. This same CDR3 is encoded by further DNA sequences in the sample. Partial CDR3 DNA: TGTGCCAGCAGGCGGGACAGGGGTGCAGAA. Its protein product is CASRRDRGAE. The entire CDR3 is CASRRDRGAETLYF. The V and J genes are TRBV13-3 and TRBJ2-3; 9 bases match TRBD1. With the read ending 4 residues before the CDR3 end, the germline J gene is used to fill in that end. Germline V CDR1 and CDR2: NNHDY, SYVADS. The CDR3 runs 14 residues. Trimming cost V 5 bases and J 1 base; bases outside gene matches: 2.